Described below is a single T cell receptor beta chain sequence and its context. Participants reported their clinical history, and cohort assignment relied on those reports. The V and J ends lost 0 bases and 0 bases respectively, with 11 bases between them. Germline V CDR1 and CDR2: SGHVS, FNYEAQ. The CDR3 has 16 residues. This sample was taken from a study of blood T cell repertoires in COVID-19. Study-wide context: PBMCs, B-cell-depleted T cells, or T cells were the source of the cDNA or gDNA that made up the material.

Here immunoSEQ multiplex PCR was the method, and the copy in TCRdb shows in-frame clones only, minus some. The data contain roughly 250,000 clones, approximately 90% of them singletons. The clonotype comes from a woman aged 50 to 60 who had recovered from COVID-19. The V call is TRBV7-6, the J call TRBJ1-1, with D possibly TRBD1 on 5 matching bases. The sequenced sample consisted of PBMCs or T cells enriched from blood (not recorded which). CDR3 sequence: CASSLAGGVMNTEAFF. In DNA, the CDR3 is TGTGCCAGCAGCTTAGCGGGGGGAGTAATGAACACTGAAGCTTTCTTT.